The T cell receptor (beta chain) described here comes from a study of beta chain features in type 1 diabetes (dated 2018 in TCRdb). A note on the overall study: No differences in mean age, gender distribution, total cell number or subset yield were found between patients and healthy donors. Regulatory and stem cell-like memory subsets were obtained from only 8 patients and about 8 healthy donors, while naive and central memory subsets were obtained from all 28 donors. A total of 107,917,701 sorted cells were examined across all samples, and the number of cells per subset was strongly correlated with RNA yield. In the study, TCRB repertoires of sorted circulating CD4+ T cell subsets from recently diagnosed type 1 diabetes patients were compared with those of matched healthy donors. The paper's findings and limits, for the study overall: Patients with type 1 diabetes made fewer insertions and deleted more nucleotides at VDJ recombination sites, implying thymic rearrangement abnormalities. Naive, central memory and regulatory TCRB repertoires appeared more similar among patients than among healthy donors. PCR might favor shorter templates, but patient and control samples were amplified and corrected together, so any skew would affect both groups equally. In all four CD4+ subsets, TCRB CDR3 length was moderately but significantly shorter in type 1 diabetes patients. HLA sub-analyses involved small numbers of individuals, so any influence of HLA type on TCRB rearrangement remained unresolved. Sequencing cDNA rather than genomic DNA could over-represent highly expressing activated cells, although activation and CD3 levels did not differ between groups.

Each donor gave one peripheral blood draw, around 0.12 L on average, collected into heparinised tubes. A BD FACSAria II and a panel including CD45RO, CCR7, CD25, CD127, CD95 and CD27 were used to sort naive, central memory, regulatory and stem cell-like memory CD4+ T cells. Purity was above 98% for every sorted population. PBMCs were isolated right away by Lymphoprep density gradient centrifugation and were stained directly, without culture. To minimize batch effects, samples were stained and sorted in pairs, one healthy donor with one patient per experiment. On this clone itself: Its antigen target is currently unknown. Per-base qualities were not stored, and no clone one base away is much larger.

CDR1 and CDR2, looked up from the germline V gene, are LGHNA and YNFKEQ. V sheds 0 bases and J sheds 8 bases, leaving 20 bases between their ends. From cysteine to phenylalanine, the CDR3 is 17 amino acids long. Only the CDR3 DNA is retained, 51 bases long and in frame from the first base. All of the isolated RNA was reverse transcribed with the High Capacity cDNA Reverse Transcription Kit, so expressed TCRB transcripts were sequenced. Deep immunoSEQ sequencing was performed on naive, central memory and regulatory T cell samples, with an average of roughly 3.5 million total reads per sample. After sorted cells were lysed in RLT buffer, RNA was extracted with DNase-treated RNeasy Micro or Mini kits, with the choice depending on cell number. Each cell subset was processed separately to prevent cross-contamination, with patient and healthy donor samples processed together. The immunoSEQ multiplex PCR was used to amplify TCRB sequences from cDNA, generating 87-bp fragments that spanned the CDR3 region. The amplicons were sequenced using the Illumina HiSeq platform. The original pipeline was this. PCR bias was corrected computationally using synthetic template baselines, and reads within Hamming distance 2 were collapsed, with unmergeable singletons discarded. Reads were aligned against IMGT to assign V, D and J genes, CDR3 length and insertions or deletions at six rearrangement sites. Clonotype counts were normalized to sorted cell number within each subset before computing true diversity and Gini coefficients with the tcR R package. The overlap coefficient, calculated on TCRB nucleotide sequences, was used to measure repertoire sharing. As a proxy for the pre-selection repertoire, out-of-frame TCRB sequences from naive cells were analyzed. In its TCRdb copy, this immuneACCESS table keeps in-frame sequences only and misses some clones. Where compared with another copy, unresolved V genes explain less than half of these, and the others have no known cause. V and J calls and clone size are given by that table; D and trimming were obtained from the DNA. This sample is represented by fewer than 300,000 clones; under 13% of them were singletons. The ten largest account for around 0.017% of the sample.

The rearrangement joined TRBV4-2 to TRBJ2-1; TRBD2 is perhaps the D gene, given 7 matching bases. The specimen was naive CD4+ T cells from blood. The meaning of the sample's cell subset or site label: true naive CD4+ T cells. This TCR was sampled from a man aged 25-45 years with type 1 diabetes. The base sequence is TGTGCCAGCAGCCAAGATTGGGGCGGGGGCATCGGGGATGAGCAGTTCTTC. This codes for CASSQDWGGGIGDEQFF.